This T cell receptor (beta chain) was identified in a study of blood T cells in healthy people across ages (dated by TCRdb to between 2014 and 2017). Study-level background: In model experiments, template switching captured about one uniquely barcoded TCR beta cDNA molecule for every two T cells. The donors were split into four age groups: young (average about 15 years), middle-aged (around 37), aged (about 62) and long-lived (about 82). To avoid experimental bias, donors of different ages were randomly spread across the sequencing lanes. The study analyzed two additional independent replicas of 1 million unique cDNA reads from the same blood draw for two donors, one aged 18 to 30 and one aged 80 or older. To track age-related changes in TCR beta repertoire diversity, the study relied on deep sequencing normalized with unique cDNA molecular identifiers.

Study-wide conclusions, independent of this receptor: Bulk unsorted PBMC profiling prevented conclusive comparison of naive and antigen-experienced compartments. The percentage of naive T cells measured by flow cytometry correlated strongly with observed TCR beta diversity. Estimates of total diversity from one million sequenced T cells were regarded as lower bounds and underestimates. The CMV infection status of donors was not known, potentially confounding age-related changes in expanded clonotypes. As age increased, observed TCR beta diversity per million T cells dropped in a roughly linear way, and a significant reduction was already evident by age about 40. Compared with the aged group, the long-lived group had more naive CD4+ T cells, fewer expanded clones and increased TCR diversity, a pattern suggesting age selection.

From its cysteine to its phenylalanine, the CDR3 spans 16 amino acids. Only the CDR3 DNA stays, 48 bases, in frame from base 1. Trimming removed 5 bases from V and 1 base from J, leaving 15 bases between the germline ends. The germline V gene yields SGHTA for CDR1 and FQGNSA for CDR2. This clonotype was observed a few times. Its recognized antigen is unknown. Base qualities are not provided; no much larger clone lies one nucleotide away. The donors were roughly 40 Caucasian individuals from Russia, aged roughly 6 to 100 years, who were systemically healthy. Ten milliliters of peripheral blood were drawn from each donor into EDTA-treated Vacutainer tubes. Ficoll-Paque density-gradient centrifugation was used to isolate PBMCs, with at least 6.5 million per sample. Trizol reagent was used to extract total RNA from PBMCs, with at least 5 micrograms per sample. For every donor, flow cytometry on a PBMC aliquot measured the percentage of naive CD45RAhigh/CD27high T cells.

Library preparation used 5' RACE. Sequencing instrument: Illumina HiSeq 2500. A second roughly 7 to 12 cycle PCR used a sample-barcoded 5' primer and a J-beta primer mix. A unique molecular identifier was introduced onto each TCR beta cDNA molecule by a template-switch 5' adaptor carrying 12 random nucleotides. Each sample yielded at least 3 million CDR3-containing paired-end reads. All of the RNA was converted into first-strand cDNA using the Mint cDNA synthesis kit, with a TRBC-specific oligonucleotide serving as the primer. All cDNA was treated with uracil-DNA glycosylase and then went through a first 18-cycle PCR with the universal primers M1SS and BC2_uni_R. In the authors' own workflow: Each sample was normalized by randomly selecting 1 million high-quality reads, each carrying a distinct molecular identifier. Instead of being binned into consensus sequences, reads with shared molecular identifiers were discarded. MiTCR, set to a Q25 quality threshold and the strictest error-elimination algorithm, was used for CDR3 identification, clonotype clustering and error correction. A nonparametric unseen species model with Euler transformation was used to estimate a lower bound on total TCR beta diversity. TCRdb itself trimmed the public reads at Q25 with fastp, ran MiXCR and retained productive beta chains. Rows matching on CDR3 protein sequence are summarized as one entry with the most common DNA and genes. These V and J calls derive from TCRdb rather than the authors' analysis. The table for this sample lists 730,000 or so distinct CDR3 sequences; about 43% of them were counted only once. Of the sample, about 30% is held by the ten largest clones.

The sequence came from an elderly man in good health. The specimen was blood. The chain couples TRBV7-2 to TRBJ2-4; no D gene can be assigned with confidence. The CDR3 protein sequence reads: CASSPQGRLAKNIQYF. The base sequence is TGTGCCAGCAGCCCCCAAGGACGATTGGCCAAAAACATTCAGTACTTC.